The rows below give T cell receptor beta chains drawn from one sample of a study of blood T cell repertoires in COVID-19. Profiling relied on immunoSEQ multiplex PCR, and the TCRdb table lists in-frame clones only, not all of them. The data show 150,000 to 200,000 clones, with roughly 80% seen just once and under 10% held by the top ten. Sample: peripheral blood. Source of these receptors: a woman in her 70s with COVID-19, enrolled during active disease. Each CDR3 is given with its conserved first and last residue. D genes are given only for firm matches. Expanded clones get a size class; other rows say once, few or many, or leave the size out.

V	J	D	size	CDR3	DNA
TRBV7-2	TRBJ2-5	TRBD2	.	CATGKAGSRETQYF	TGTGCCACTGGGAAAGCGGGATCAAGGGAGACCCAGTACTTC
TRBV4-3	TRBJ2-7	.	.	CASSQEGAGWSEQYF	TGCGCCAGCAGCCAAGAGGGGGCTGGATGGAGCGAGCAGTACTTC
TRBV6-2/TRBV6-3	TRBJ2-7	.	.	CASSPTSTGHYEQYF	TGTGCCAGCAGTCCCACCTCGACAGGTCACTACGAGCAGTACTTC
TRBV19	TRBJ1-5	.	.	CASSIRDNQPQHF	TGTGCCAGTAGTATTAGAGACAATCAGCCCCAGCATTTT
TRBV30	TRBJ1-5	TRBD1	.	CAWSGGTEHFYQPQHF	TGTGCCTGGAGTGGAGGGACAGAACATTTTTATCAGCCCCAGCATTTT
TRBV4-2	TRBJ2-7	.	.	CASSHQGPYEQYF	TGTGCCAGCAGCCATCAGGGTCCCTACGAGCAGTACTTC
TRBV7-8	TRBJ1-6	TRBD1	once	CASSPSGQNYNSPLHF	TGTGCCAGCAGCCCGTCGGGACAGAACTATAATTCACCCCTCCACTTT
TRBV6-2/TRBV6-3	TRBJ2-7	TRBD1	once	CASSLLTGGFYEQYF	TGTGCCAGCAGTCTCCTGACAGGGGGCTTCTACGAGCAGTACTTC
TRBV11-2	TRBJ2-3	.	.	CASSSTGYLSTDTQYF	TGTGCCAGCAGCTCGACGGGTTACCTTAGCACAGATACGCAGTATTTT
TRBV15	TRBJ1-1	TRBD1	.	CATSRDIGQGNTEAFF	TGTGCCACCAGCAGAGATATAGGACAGGGGAACACTGAAGCTTTCTTT
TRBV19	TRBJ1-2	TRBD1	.	CASRQAGQGLWGYTF	TGTGCCAGTAGGCAAGCAGGACAGGGGCTATGGGGCTACACCTTC
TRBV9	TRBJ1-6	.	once	CASSVSRGSPLHF	TGTGCCAGCAGCGTTAGTAGGGGGTCACCCCTCCACTTT
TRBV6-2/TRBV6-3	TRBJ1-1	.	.	CASSPRYFTEAFF	TGTGCCAGCAGTCCCCGTTATTTCACTGAAGCTTTCTTT
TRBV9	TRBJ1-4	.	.	CASGGHANPNEKLFF	TGTGCCAGCGGGGGACACGCGAACCCGAATGAAAAACTGTTTTTT
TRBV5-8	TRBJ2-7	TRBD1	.	CASSFGTGGTYEQYF	TGTGCCAGCAGCTTCGGGACAGGGGGTACGTACGAGCAGTACTTC
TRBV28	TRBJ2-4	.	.	CASTRPKQGLNIQYF	TGTGCCAGTACCCGCCCTAAGCAGGGTTTAAACATTCAGTACTTC
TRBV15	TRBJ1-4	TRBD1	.	CATSRETGDEKLFF	TGTGCCACCAGCAGAGAGACAGGGGATGAAAAACTGTTTTTT
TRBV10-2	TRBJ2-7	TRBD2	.	CASKRLAVSYEQYF	TGCGCCAGCAAACGACTAGCGGTGTCCTACGAGCAGTACTTC
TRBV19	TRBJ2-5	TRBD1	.	CASSPNQGAQETQYF	TGTGCCAGTAGTCCAAACCAGGGGGCTCAAGAGACCCAGTACTTC
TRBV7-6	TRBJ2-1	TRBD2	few	CASSRIVAGFNEQFF	TGTGCCAGCAGCAGAATCGTAGCGGGCTTCAATGAGCAGTTCTTC
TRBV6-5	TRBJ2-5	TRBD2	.	CASSRTSGDQETQYF	TGTGCCAGCAGTCGGACTAGCGGAGATCAAGAGACCCAGTACTTC
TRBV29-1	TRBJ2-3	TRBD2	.	CSVAGLAGVTDTQYF	TGCAGCGTTGCTGGACTAGCGGGAGTCACAGATACGCAGTATTTT
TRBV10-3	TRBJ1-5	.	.	CAISDDQGRKSNQPQHF	TGTGCCATCAGTGACGACCAGGGAAGGAAAAGCAATCAGCCCCAGCATTTT
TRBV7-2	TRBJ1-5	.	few	CASSKRGPTQPQHF	TGTGCCAGCAGCAAAAGGGGTCCCACCCAGCCCCAGCATTTT
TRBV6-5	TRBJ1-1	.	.	CASSYTGGTEAFF	TGTGCCAGCAGTTATACAGGTGGCACTGAAGCTTTCTTT
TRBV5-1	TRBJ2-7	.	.	CASSLIGSWNEQYF	TGCGCCAGCAGCTTGATTGGGAGTTGGAACGAGCAGTACTTC
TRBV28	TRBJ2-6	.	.	CASRTSQAGRVSGANVLTF	TGTGCCAGCAGAACCTCACAAGCCGGCAGGGTCTCTGGGGCCAACGTCCTGACTTTC
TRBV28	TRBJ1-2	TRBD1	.	CASSSQTGGWTNYGYTF	TGTGCCAGCAGTTCCCAGACAGGGGGGTGGACTAACTATGGCTACACCTTC
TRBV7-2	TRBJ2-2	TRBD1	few	CASSYQGADTGELFF	TGTGCCAGCAGCTACCAGGGGGCTGACACCGGGGAGCTGTTTTTT
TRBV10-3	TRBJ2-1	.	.	CAISEASWNEQFF	TGTGCCATCAGTGAGGCTAGCTGGAATGAGCAGTTCTTC
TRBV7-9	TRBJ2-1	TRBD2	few	CASSLRLAGEGNEQFF	TGTGCCAGCAGCTTAAGACTAGCGGGAGAGGGGAATGAGCAGTTCTTC
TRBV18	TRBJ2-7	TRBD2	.	CASSPPSLAGTEQYF	TGTGCCAGCTCACCACCGAGTCTAGCGGGCACCGAGCAGTACTTC
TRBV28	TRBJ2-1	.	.	CASSLGLASYNEQFF	TGTGCCAGCAGTTTAGGTCTAGCGAGCTACAATGAGCAGTTCTTC
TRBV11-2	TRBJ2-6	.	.	CASSSMTGLSGANVLTF	TGTGCCAGCAGTTCCATGACAGGCCTCTCTGGGGCCAACGTCCTGACTTTC
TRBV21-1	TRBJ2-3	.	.	CASSKASGRTGPTDTQYF	TGTGCCAGCAGCAAAGCTAGCGGGAGGACAGGGCCCACAGATACGCAGTATTTT
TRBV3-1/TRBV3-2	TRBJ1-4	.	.	CASSLSDTYEKLFF	TGTGCCAGCAGCCTATCAGACACCTATGAAAAACTGTTTTTT
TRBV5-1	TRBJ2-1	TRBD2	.	CASSFLLAGGYNEQFF	TGCGCCAGCAGCTTCTTACTAGCGGGGGGGTACAATGAGCAGTTCTTC
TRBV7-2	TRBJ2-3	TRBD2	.	CASSLAPGLATQYF	TGTGCCAGCAGCTTAGCGCCCGGACTAGCTACGCAGTATTTT
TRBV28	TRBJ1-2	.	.	CASSQDRRGYTF	TGTGCCAGCAGCCAGGACAGAAGAGGCTACACCTTC
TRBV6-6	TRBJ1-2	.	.	CASSRGRDYGYTF	TGTGCCAGCAGCCGAGGGAGGGACTATGGCTACACCTTC
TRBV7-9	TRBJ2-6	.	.	CASLFGGLSTGANVLTF	TGTGCCAGCCTCTTCGGGGGGCTGAGCACTGGGGCCAACGTCCTGACTTTC
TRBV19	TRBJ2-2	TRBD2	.	CASNGPGSGSALELFF	TGTGCCAGTAATGGCCCTGGTAGCGGGAGTGCTTTGGAGCTGTTTTTT
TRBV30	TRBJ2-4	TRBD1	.	CAWSFRDRGNIQYF	TGTGCCTGGAGTTTCCGGGACAGGGGGAACATTCAGTACTTC